This paragraph covers one T cell receptor (beta chain) sequence. CDR1 is LGHNA and CDR2 is YNFKEQ in the germline V gene. The V gene end was trimmed by 0 bases and the J gene end by 4 bases; junction bases not matched to a gene: 11. CDR3 length: 17 residues. This record belongs to a study of blood T cell repertoires in COVID-19. Turning to the study itself: Collection of acute and convalescent COVID-19 samples took place in the United States, Italy and Spain. The cDNA or gDNA used as material had been derived from T cells, B-cell-depleted T cells, or PBMCs.

Original processing methods: Counts of nucleated cells, estimated from reference gene primer amplification, were obtained. TCRdb keeps only in-frame clones here, not all; method: immunoSEQ multiplex PCR. The DNA gave D and trimming, while V, J and clone size come from that table. Of over 400,000 clones in the sample, about nine tenths were seen once. V and J are TRBV4-2 and TRBJ2-7; TRBD1 agrees at 8 bases. Sequencing was carried out using peripheral blood. The source of this sequence is a woman aged 25 to 45 with active or convalescent COVID-19. The CDR3 loop reads CASSQEGTGWTAYEQYF. Written as DNA, the CDR3 is TGTGCCAGCAGCCAAGAGGGGACAGGTTGGACGGCGTACGAGCAGTACTTC.